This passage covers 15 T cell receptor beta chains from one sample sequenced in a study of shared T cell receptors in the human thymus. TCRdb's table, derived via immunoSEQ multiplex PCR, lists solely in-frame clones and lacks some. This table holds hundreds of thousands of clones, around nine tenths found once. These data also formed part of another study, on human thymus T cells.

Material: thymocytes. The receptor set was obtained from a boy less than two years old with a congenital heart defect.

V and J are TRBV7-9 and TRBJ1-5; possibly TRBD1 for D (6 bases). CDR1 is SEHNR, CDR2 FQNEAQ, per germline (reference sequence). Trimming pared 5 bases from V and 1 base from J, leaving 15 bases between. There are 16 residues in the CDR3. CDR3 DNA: TGTGCCAGCAGCAGCTGGGACGACAGGAGCAATCAGCCCCAGCATTTT. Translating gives CASSSWDDRSNQPQHF.

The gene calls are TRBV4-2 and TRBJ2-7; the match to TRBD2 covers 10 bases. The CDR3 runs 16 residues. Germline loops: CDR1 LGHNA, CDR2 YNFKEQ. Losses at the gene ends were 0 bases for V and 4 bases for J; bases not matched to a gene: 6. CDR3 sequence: CASSQDAIAGGYEQYF. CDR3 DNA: TGTGCCAGCAGCCAAGATGCGATAGCGGGGGGATACGAGCAGTACTTC.

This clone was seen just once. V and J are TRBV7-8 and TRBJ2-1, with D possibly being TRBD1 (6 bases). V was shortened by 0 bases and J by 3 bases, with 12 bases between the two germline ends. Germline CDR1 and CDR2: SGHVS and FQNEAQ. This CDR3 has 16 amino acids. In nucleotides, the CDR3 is TGTGCCAGCAGCTTAGCCGGGACACGAAGCTACAATGAGCAGTTCTTC. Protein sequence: CASSLAGTRSYNEQFF. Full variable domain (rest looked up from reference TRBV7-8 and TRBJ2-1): GAGVSQSPRYKVAKRGQDVALRCDPISGHVSLFWYQQALGQGPEFLTYFQNEAQLDKSGLPSDRFFAERPEGSVSTLKIQRTQQEDSAVYLCASSLAGTRSYNEQFFGPGTRLTVL.

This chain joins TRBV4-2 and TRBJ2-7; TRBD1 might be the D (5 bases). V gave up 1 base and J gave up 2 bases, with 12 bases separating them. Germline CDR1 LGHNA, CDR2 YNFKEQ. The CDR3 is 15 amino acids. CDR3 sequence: CASSQGADRTYEQYF. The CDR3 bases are TGTGCCAGCAGCCAAGGCGCAGACAGAACCTACGAGCAGTACTTC.

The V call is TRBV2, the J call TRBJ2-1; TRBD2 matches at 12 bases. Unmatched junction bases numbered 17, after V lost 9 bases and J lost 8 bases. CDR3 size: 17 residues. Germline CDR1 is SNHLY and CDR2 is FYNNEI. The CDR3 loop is CARARWGTTSGRYEQFF. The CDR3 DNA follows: TGTGCCAGGGCGCGGTGGGGCACGACTAGCGGGAGATATGAGCAGTTCTTC.

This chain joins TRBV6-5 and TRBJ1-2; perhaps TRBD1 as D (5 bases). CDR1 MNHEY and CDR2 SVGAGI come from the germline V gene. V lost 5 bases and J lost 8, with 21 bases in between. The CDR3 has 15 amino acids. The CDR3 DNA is TGTGCCAGCAGTAAAGGGGCCGACAGTATCGGGGGCTACACCTTC. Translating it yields CASSKGADSIGGYTF.

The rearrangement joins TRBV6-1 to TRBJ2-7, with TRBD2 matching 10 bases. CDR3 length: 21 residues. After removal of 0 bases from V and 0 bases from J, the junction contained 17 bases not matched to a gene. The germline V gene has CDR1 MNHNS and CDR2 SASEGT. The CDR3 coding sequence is TGTGCCAGCAGTGAAGCCCTAGGGGGACTAGCGCCGAGCCCAAGCTCCTACGAGCAGTACTTC. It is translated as CASSEALGGLAPSPSSYEQYF.

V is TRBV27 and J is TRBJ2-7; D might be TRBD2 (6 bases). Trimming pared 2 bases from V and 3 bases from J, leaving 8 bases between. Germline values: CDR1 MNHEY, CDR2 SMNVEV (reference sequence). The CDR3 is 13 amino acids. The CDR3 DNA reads TGTGCCAGCAGTTTAAGGGGAGGCTACGAGCAGTACTTC. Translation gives CASSLRGGYEQYF.

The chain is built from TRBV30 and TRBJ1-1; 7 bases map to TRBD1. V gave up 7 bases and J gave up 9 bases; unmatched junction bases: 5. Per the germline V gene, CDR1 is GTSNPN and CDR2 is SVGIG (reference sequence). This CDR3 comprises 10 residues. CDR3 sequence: CAFRGTQAFF. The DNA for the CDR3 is TGTGCCTTCAGGGGGACCCAAGCTTTCTTT.

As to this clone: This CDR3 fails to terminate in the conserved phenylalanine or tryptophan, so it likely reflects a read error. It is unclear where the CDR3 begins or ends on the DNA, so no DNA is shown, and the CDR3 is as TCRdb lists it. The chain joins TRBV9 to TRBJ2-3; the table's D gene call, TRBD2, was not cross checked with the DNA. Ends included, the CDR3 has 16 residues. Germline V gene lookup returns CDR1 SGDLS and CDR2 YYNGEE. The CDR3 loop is CAISYTWLVMRYAVSP.

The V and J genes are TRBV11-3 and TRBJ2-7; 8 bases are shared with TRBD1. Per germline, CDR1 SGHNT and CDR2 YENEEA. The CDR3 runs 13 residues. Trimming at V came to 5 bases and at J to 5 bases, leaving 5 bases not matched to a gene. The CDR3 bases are TGTGCCAGCAGCAAGGACAGGGTCCACGAGCAGTACTTC. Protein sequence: CASSKDRVHEQYF.

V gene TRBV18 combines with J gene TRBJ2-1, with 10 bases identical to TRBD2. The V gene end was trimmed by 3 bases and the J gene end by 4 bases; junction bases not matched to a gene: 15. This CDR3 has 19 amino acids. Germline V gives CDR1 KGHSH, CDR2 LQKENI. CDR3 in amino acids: CASSPLFPSGRDIYNEQFF. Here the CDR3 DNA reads TGTGCCAGCTCACCCCTTTTTCCCAGCGGGAGGGACATATACAATGAGCAGTTCTTC.

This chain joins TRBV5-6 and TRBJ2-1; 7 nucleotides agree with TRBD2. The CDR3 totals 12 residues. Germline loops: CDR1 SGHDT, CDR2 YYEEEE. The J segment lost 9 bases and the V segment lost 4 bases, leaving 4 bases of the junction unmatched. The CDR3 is CASSPRGSEQFF. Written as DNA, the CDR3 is TGTGCCAGCAGCCCGCGGGGGAGTGAGCAGTTCTTC.

CDR3 coding DNA: TGTGCCAGCAGTTCCAGGGGGAGCTCCTACAATGAGCAGTTCTTC. Translation: CASSSRGSSYNEQFF. The chain uses TRBV6-6 and TRBJ2-1; 7 bases match TRBD1. V lost 4 bases to trimming and J lost 0 bases; unmatched junction nucleotides: 3. Per the germline V gene, CDR1 is MNHNY and CDR2 is SVGAGI (reference sequence). This CDR3 is built from 15 residues.

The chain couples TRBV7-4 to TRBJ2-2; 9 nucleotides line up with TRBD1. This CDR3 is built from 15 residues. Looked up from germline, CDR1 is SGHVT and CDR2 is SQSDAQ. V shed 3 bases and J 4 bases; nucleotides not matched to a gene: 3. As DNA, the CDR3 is TGTGCCAGCAGCTTGGGGGGACAGGGCACCGGGGAGCTGTTTTTT. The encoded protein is CASSLGGQGTGELFF.